This TCR beta chain was identified in a study of blood T cell repertoires in COVID-19. Overall study: Samples representing acute and convalescent COVID-19 were sourced from the United States, Italy and Spain.

Authors' analysis steps: Cell counts per sample came from amplifying reference gene primers. Only in-frame clones appear in the TCRdb table, and some are missing; sequencing was by immunoSEQ multiplex PCR. Clone size and V and J calls were adopted from that table, with D and trimming inferred from the DNA. The sample yields 440,000 or so clones, about nine tenths seen once. The V gene's germline CDR1 is SGHTA and CDR2 FQGNSA. This CDR3 is 13 amino acids long. V lost 7 bases and J lost 4, with 12 bases in between. The Seattle site enrolled patients during active infection and followed them longitudinally.

The receptor comes from a middle-aged woman with COVID-19, enrolled during active disease. The rearrangement links TRBV7-2 to TRBJ2-3; D may be TRBD1 (5 bases). Sequencing was performed on peripheral blood. The CDR3 is CASTLRGPDTQYF. The CDR3 region has the DNA TGTGCCAGCACCCTAAGGGGCCCAGATACGCAGTATTTT.